Below are 23 T cell receptor beta chains sequenced from a single sample in a study of early T cells in non-severe SARS-CoV-2 infection. One entry per CDR3 protein, called by TCRdb with MiXCR from the 5' RACE reads. Of roughly 120,000 distinct CDR3 sequences in the sample, under 15% are singletons; the top ten hold 21%. Input material: whole blood. The origin of the receptors is an adult who was a healthcare worker with PCR-confirmed SARS-CoV-2 infection or an uninfected control (not recorded which).

This clonotype has a count of ten or more. The chain recombines TRBV7-9 with TRBJ2-5; the D is unclear. The V gene's germline CDR1 is SEHNR and CDR2 FQNEAQ (reference sequence). This CDR3 is 12 amino acids long. V lost 5 bases, J lost 3 bases, and 7 bases lay in between. The CDR3 is CASSDIKETQYF. The CDR3 bases are TGTGCCAGCAGCGACATAAAAGAGACCCAGTACTTC. Using reference TRBV7-9 and TRBJ2-5 for the parts outside the CDR3, the full variable domain is DTGVSQNPRHKITKRGQNVTFRCDPISEHNRLYWYRQTLGQGPEFLTYFQNEAQLEKSRLLSDRFSAERPKGSFSTLEIQRTEQGDSAMYLCASSDIKETQYFGPGTRLLVL.

This rearrangement joins TRBV7-2 to TRBJ2-1; 9 bases are shared with TRBD2. The CDR3 contains 15 residues. V was pared by 2 bases and J by 7 bases, with 6 bases of the junction left unmatched. CDR1 is SGHTA and CDR2 is FQGNSA in the germline V gene. CDR3 nucleotide sequence: TGTGCCAGCAGCTTACGTAGCGGGGGTCTTAATGAGCAGTTCTTC. Residues: CASSLRSGGLNEQFF.

V gene TRBV12-3 or TRBV12-4 combines with J gene TRBJ1-2, with 8 bases identical to TRBD1. This CDR3 is 12 amino acids long. Unmatched junction bases numbered 5, after V lost 6 bases and J lost 8 bases. The DNA for the CDR3 is TGTGCCAGCAGCCTCTCAGGGGGCGGCTACACCTTC. Translated: CASSLSGGGYTF.

The V and J genes are TRBV20-1 and TRBJ1-5; 7 positions match TRBD1. Germline V gene sequence: CDR1 DFQATT, CDR2 SNEGSKA (reference sequence). The CDR3 has 14 amino acids. J was trimmed by 7 bases and V by 1 base; bases with no gene match: 7. In DNA form, the CDR3 reads TGCAGTGCTAGAGTGACAGGGTCAGGGCAGCCCCAGCATTTT. It yields the protein CSARVTGSGQPQHF.

This clonotype has a handful of counts. The V call is TRBV30, the J call TRBJ1-1, with 9 bases that match TRBD1. Unmatched junction bases numbered 10, after V lost 5 bases and J lost 6 bases. The length of the CDR3 is 14 residues. The germline V gene has CDR1 GTSNPN and CDR2 SVGIG (reference sequence). The CDR3 DNA reads as TGTGCCTGGCTTACTGGGACAGGGCGGTCTGAAGCTTTCTTT. Residues: CAWLTGTGRSEAFF.

CDR3 region: CATSDRWSTDTQYF. In DNA, the CDR3 is TGTGCCACCAGTGATCGATGGAGCACAGATACGCAGTATTTT. The chain uses TRBV24-1 and TRBJ2-3; D remains unclear. This CDR3 spans 14 amino acids. Germline lookup yields CDR1 KGHDR and CDR2 SFDVKD. V was cut by 3 bases and J by 0 bases, with 6 bases left in between.

At least ten counts were recorded for this clonotype. The CDR3 DNA reads as TGTGCTAGTGGTTTGTCCGCAGATACGCAGTATTTT. It specifies CASGLSADTQYF. The chain uses TRBV12-5 and TRBJ2-3; D not resolved. The germline gives CDR1 LGHNT, CDR2 FRNRAP. V was pared by 2 bases and J by 4 bases, with 4 bases between. The CDR3 spans 12 residues.

This rearrangement joins TRBV5-1 to TRBJ2-2; D might be TRBD1 (6 bases). Per the germline V gene, CDR1 is SGHRS and CDR2 is YFSETQ. The CDR3 extends over 14 amino acids. Trimming removed 7 bases from V and 5 bases from J, with 15 bases in between. CDR3 bases: TGCGCCAGCCGGGACATTTCGGAAACCGGGGAGCTGTTTTTT. Amino acids: CASRDISETGELFF.

V is TRBV9 and J is TRBJ1-4; a weak D match, TRBD1 (5 bases). V was cut by 0 bases and J by 8 bases, with 20 bases left in between. This CDR3 is built from 17 residues. From germline, CDR1 is SGDLS and CDR2 YYNGEE. CDR3 loop: CASSVGPRDSKGEKLFF. CDR3 coding DNA: TGTGCCAGCAGCGTAGGCCCCCGTGACAGTAAAGGGGAAAAACTGTTTTTT.

A word on this clonotype: It may be a read error: a sequence one base away is much more abundant. The CDR3 ends on some other residue instead of the conserved phenylalanine or tryptophan, so this is likely a read error. The chain links TRBV29-1 to TRBJ2-7, with a possible D match to TRBD2 (7 bases). Between the trimmed V and J ends, which lost 4 bases and 3 bases, there was a span of 16 bases. This CDR3 has 14 residues. Germline V gene data show CDR1 as SQVTM and CDR2 as ANQGSEA. The CDR3 loop is CSVVSGGVGYEQYL. The CDR3 nucleotides are TGCAGCGTTGTTTCGGGGGGCGTAGGCTACGAGCAGTACTTA.

This clonotype was detected many times. This chain uses TRBV2 with TRBJ1-5, with D possibly being TRBD1 (5 bases). This CDR3 spans 17 amino acids. CDR1 is SNHLY and CDR2 is FYNNEI in the germline V gene. Trimming pared 8 bases from V and 0 bases from J, leaving 20 bases between. Here the CDR3 reads CASSDWGVPNSNQPQHF. In nucleotides, the CDR3 is TGTGCCAGCTCCGATTGGGGGGTCCCTAATAGCAATCAGCCCCAGCATTTT. Looking up the rest from reference TRBV2 and TRBJ1-5 gives the full variable domain: EPEVTQTPSHQVTQMGQEVILRCVPISNHLYFYWYRQILGQKVEFLVSFYNNEISEKSEIFDDQFSVERPDGSNFTLKIRSTKLEDSAMYFCASSDWGVPNSNQPQHFGDGTRLSIL.

The chain recombines TRBV4-2 with TRBJ1-6, with D maybe TRBD1 (5 bases). The CDR3 has 12 residues. Trimming took off 0 bases at V and 13 bases at J, with 7 bases between the two ends. Germline-derived CDR1 and CDR2 are LGHNA and YNFKEQ. CDR3 sequence: CASSQDGGPLHF. CDR3 coding DNA: TGTGCCAGCAGCCAAGATGGGGGTCCCCTCCACTTT.

This clonotype was seen a few times. V is TRBV12-3 or TRBV12-4 and J is TRBJ1-1; possible D gene TRBD1, 5 bases. The CDR3 has 14 amino acids. V shed 8 bases and J shed 4 bases, with 17 bases lying between them. Here the CDR3 reads CASSHSRGGTEAFF. The CDR3 DNA reads TGTGCCAGCTCTCACTCCCGGGGCGGCACTGAAGCTTTCTTT.

This clonotype was observed once. The V gene is TRBV20-1, the J gene TRBJ1-3; a possible D gene is TRBD1 (6 bases). Germline loops: CDR1 DFQATT, CDR2 SNEGSKA (reference sequence). CDR3 length: 13 amino acids. Trimming shortened V by 6 bases and J by 2 bases, and 11 bases separated the two germline ends. CDR3 nucleotides: TGCAGTGCCTACAGGGCGACTGGAAACACCATATATTTT. As protein: CSAYRATGNTIYF.

The rearrangement links TRBV5-8 to TRBJ1-1, with D hard to call. The germline V gene has CDR1 SGHTS and CDR2 YDEGEE. This CDR3 contains 14 residues. Trimming removed 1 base from V and 0 bases from J, with 7 bases in between. The CDR3 DNA reads as TGTGCCAGCAGCTTGAGCAGGATGAACACTGAAGCTTTCTTT. It specifies CASSLSRMNTEAFF.

Ten or more counts support this clonotype. The chain joins TRBV12-3 or TRBV12-4 to TRBJ1-6; D uncertain. The V end lost 1 base, the J end lost 12 bases, and 7 bases lay between the germline ends. The length of the CDR3 is 12 residues. Here the CDR3 reads CASSLGGVPLHF. The DNA of the CDR3 is TGTGCCAGCAGTTTAGGGGGAGTACCCCTCCACTTT.

This clonotype was seen ten or more times. The chain is built from TRBV14 and TRBJ1-1, with a possible D match to TRBD1 (5 bases). V lost 1 base and J 10 bases, leaving 13 bases between the germline ends. CDR1 and CDR2 (germline): SGHDN, FVKESK. There are 13 residues in the CDR3. The CDR3 nucleotides read TGTGCCAGCAGCCAAGCGCGGCACGGGGGAGCTTTCTTT. As protein: CASSQARHGGAFF.

This clonotype was seen at least ten times. The gene calls are TRBV7-6 and TRBJ1-1; tentative D call: TRBD1 (5 bases). The CDR3 has 12 amino acids. Deletions cut 6 bases from V and 8 bases from J, with 13 bases between. Germline CDR1 and CDR2: SGHVS and FNYEAQ. The CDR3 DNA reads TGTGCCAGCAGTCACCCGGGACGAGAAGCTTTCTTT. Translation: CASSHPGREAFF.

The V and J genes are TRBV6-1 and TRBJ2-2; TRBD2 might be the D (6 bases). The CDR3 extends over 14 amino acids. V was shortened by 3 bases and J by 4 bases, with 9 bases between the two germline ends. The germline V gene has CDR1 MNHNS and CDR2 SASEGT. The CDR3 DNA reads as TGTGCCAGCAGTGAGGAGGGTCCCACCGGGGAGCTGTTTTTT. As protein: CASSEEGPTGELFF.

J is TRBJ2-1 and V is TRBV20-1; 14 bases are a match to TRBD2. This CDR3 contains 15 residues. The germline V gene encodes CDR1 DFQATT and CDR2 SNEGSKA (reference sequence). V dropped 4 bases and J dropped 6; count of bases not matched to a gene: 5. The CDR3 DNA follows: TGCAGTGCTACCTACGGGACTAGCGGGGGCAATGAGCAGTTCTTC. Translating gives CSATYGTSGGNEQFF.

Concerning this clonotype itself: This could be a read error, since a much larger clone is one nucleotide away. The V gene is TRBV5-1, the J gene TRBJ2-5; D is perhaps TRBD1 (6 bases). This CDR3 is built from 14 residues. V was trimmed by 3 bases and J by 7 bases, leaving 16 bases between them. Germline values: CDR1 SGHRS, CDR2 YFSETQ. The CDR3 bases are TGCGCCAGCAGCTCGCGGACAGAGGAAAGGACCCAGTACTTC. It is translated as CASSSRTEERTQYF.

The chain couples TRBV2 to TRBJ2-7; 7 bases align to TRBD1. The junction had 6 bases not matched to a gene; V was cut back by 6 bases and J by 1 base. This CDR3 is built from 14 residues. Looked up from germline, CDR1 is SNHLY and CDR2 is FYNNEI. In nucleotides, the CDR3 is TGTGCCAGCAGGAGACAGGGTGGGTCCTACGAGCAGTACTTC. This sequence encodes CASRRQGGSYEQYF.

This chain links TRBV5-6 with TRBJ2-1; possibly TRBD2 for D (6 bases). Germline assignment: CDR1 SGHDT and CDR2 YYEEEE. Trimming removed 1 base from V and 7 bases from J, with 12 bases in between. CDR3 size: 14 residues. The CDR3 protein is CASSLRRGTNEQFF. The CDR3 coding sequence is TGTGCCAGCAGCTTGAGGCGGGGTACAAATGAGCAGTTCTTC.